The T cell receptor beta chain described here comes from a study of shared clonotypes between healthy human individuals. Study as a whole: The cohort comprised a couple of women and a few men. Their ages spanned 18 to 49 years. Findings of the study overall: Depth of sequencing was expected to influence donor clonotype sharing.

Generated by immunoSEQ multiplex PCR, the TCRdb table keeps only in-frame clones and is missing some. The sample records about 690,000 clones, 90% being singletons. Looked up from germline, CDR1 is SEHNR and CDR2 is FQNEAQ (reference sequence). Trimming removed 4 bases from V and 11 bases from J, with 14 bases in between. This CDR3 is 13 amino acids long. Concerning this clone itself: Its cognate antigen is unknown.

The chain recombines TRBV7-9 with TRBJ1-4, with D unclear. This TCR was sampled from a man younger than 35 in good health. Some clones in this sample may be carry-over from other donors' samples. What was sequenced was memory CD8+ T cells from PBMCs. As to subset: CD45RO+ cells pooled with CCR7-negative TemRA cells. The CDR3 coding sequence is TGTGCCAGCAGCTCTGAAGCCTTTGGGAAACTGTTTTTT. It is translated as CASSSEAFGKLFF.